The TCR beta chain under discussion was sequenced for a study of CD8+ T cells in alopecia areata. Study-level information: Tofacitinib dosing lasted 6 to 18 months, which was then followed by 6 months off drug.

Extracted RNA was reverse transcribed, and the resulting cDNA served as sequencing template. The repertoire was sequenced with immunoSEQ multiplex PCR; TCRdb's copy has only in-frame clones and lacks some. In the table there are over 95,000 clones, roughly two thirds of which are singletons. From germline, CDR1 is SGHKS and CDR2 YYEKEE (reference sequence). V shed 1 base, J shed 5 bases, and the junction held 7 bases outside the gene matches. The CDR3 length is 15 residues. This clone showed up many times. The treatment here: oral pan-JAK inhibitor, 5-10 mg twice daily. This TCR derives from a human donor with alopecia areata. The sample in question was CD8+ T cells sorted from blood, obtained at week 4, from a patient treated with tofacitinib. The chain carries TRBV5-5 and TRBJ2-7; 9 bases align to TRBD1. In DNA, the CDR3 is TGTGCCAGCAGCTTGCTGGGACAGGGTGATCACGAGCAGTACTTC. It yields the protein CASSLLGQGDHEQYF.